This T cell receptor (beta chain) came from a study of shared clonotypes between healthy human individuals. For the study at large: Each donor's CD4 naive and CD4 memory cells filled three plates apiece, CD8 naive two, and CD8 memory one.

The protocol was immunoSEQ multiplex PCR, while the TCRdb copy is restricted to in-frame clones and leaves out a portion. The sample consists of over 2 million clones, roughly 96% of them appearing once. A CD45RA-negative memory subset and a CD45RA+ naive subset were separated from the CD4+ cells. General study findings and limits: Non-shared clonotypes displayed generation probabilities falling below those of clonotypes present in all four donors.

This clone is a singleton in its sample. The antigen remains undetermined. The V gene's germline CDR1 is SEHNR and CDR2 FQNEAQ (reference sequence). The length of the CDR3 is 13 residues. The V end was cut by 3 bases, the J end by 5 bases, with 11 bases between. The material sequenced was naive CD4+ T cells sorted from blood. Specified subset: CD45RA+ positively selected. This clonotype was obtained from a man aged 18 to 30 in good health. The chain has TRBV7-9 and TRBJ2-7; D possibly corresponds to TRBD2 (6 bases). CDR3 coding DNA: TGTGCCAGCAGCTTTACCGGGAGCCACGAGCAGTACTTC. It codes for CASSFTGSHEQYF. Together with reference TRBV7-9 and TRBJ2-7, the CDR3 gives the full variable domain: DTGVSQNPRHKITKRGQNVTFRCDPISEHNRLYWYRQTLGQGPEFLTYFQNEAQLEKSRLLSDRFSAERPKGSFSTLEIQRTEQGDSAMYLCASSFTGSHEQYFGPGTRLTVT.